This T cell receptor (beta chain) was sequenced in a study of radiotherapy plus CTLA-4 blockade in lung cancer. Overall study: Of all patients, around 20% responded objectively and 25% to 35% showed disease control.

Sequenced by immunoSEQ multiplex PCR; TCRdb stores in-frame clones only, minus some. The sample holds about 120,000 clones, approximately 77% seen once. The CDR3 sequence is 21 residues long. Trimming removed 0 bases from V and 0 bases from J; junction bases left unmatched: 12. CDR1 is SGHRS and CDR2 is YFSETQ in the germline V gene. General study findings and limits: After radiotherapy and ipilimumab, tumor-derived clones expanded in peripheral blood. Interferon-beta and early blood T cell clone dynamics reportedly predicted response best.

In the case of this clone: Its matching antigen is unknown.

Specimen: peripheral blood, collected from a patient treated with radiotherapy plus ipilimumab. The chain carries TRBV5-1 and TRBJ1-6; 10 nucleotides align to TRBD1. This clonotype originated in a human donor with non-small cell lung cancer that progressed on radiotherapy plus ipilimumab. Some clones in this sample may be carry-over from other donors' samples. The CDR3 reads CASSLGMGGQGRSSYNSPLHF. The CDR3 coding sequence is TGCGCCAGCAGCTTGGGAATGGGGGGACAGGGGCGAAGCTCCTATAATTCACCCCTCCACTTT.